Listed below are T cell receptor beta chains from one sample, sequenced in a study of beta chain features in type 1 diabetes. The repertoire was sequenced with immunoSEQ multiplex PCR; TCRdb's copy has only in-frame clones and lacks some. The sample has about 220,000 clones; approximately 10% are singletons. The sample was central memory CD4+ T cells from blood. Every receptor here comes from a young man in good health. CDR3s include the opening cysteine and the closing phenylalanine or tryptophan. Each record gives: CDR3 protein, CDR3 DNA, clone size, D gene, V gene, J gene. A D gene is named only where the DNA matches it firmly. Some rows mark clone size as missing; the rest say once, few, many or name a class of expanded clone.

CATTGSRLAKGTGELFF,TGTGCCACTACCGGGTCCCGACTAGCGAAGGGCACCGGGGAGCTGTTTTTT,few,TRBD2,TRBV25-1,TRBJ2-2
CASSQGPSGRYNEQFF,TGTGCCAGCAGCCAGGGTCCTAGCGGGAGATACAATGAGCAGTTCTTC,many,TRBD2,TRBV14,TRBJ2-1
CAWRTGANTGELFF,TGTGCCTGGAGGACAGGGGCGAACACCGGGGAGCTGTTTTTT,.,TRBD1,TRBV30,TRBJ2-2
CASSRSLEDEQFF,TGTGCCAGCAGCCGCAGTTTGGAGGATGAGCAGTTCTTC,.,.,TRBV7-6,TRBJ2-1
CATSRGGGTARYNEQFF,TGTGCCACCAGCAGAGGCGGCGGGACAGCTCGATACAATGAGCAGTTCTTC,few,.,TRBV15,TRBJ2-1
CASSLPAGDYEQYF,TGCGCCAGCAGCTTGCCGGCCGGCGACTACGAGCAGTACTTC,.,.,TRBV5-1,TRBJ2-7
CASSTTGNNYGYTF,TGTGCCAGTAGTACGACAGGGAACAACTATGGCTACACCTTC,.,TRBD1,TRBV19,TRBJ1-2
CATSRRPGTGGEKLFF,TGTGCCACCAGCCGTCGCCCCGGGACAGGGGGTGAAAAACTGTTTTTT,.,TRBD1,TRBV15,TRBJ1-4
CASRMPGPGGGEQYF,TGTGCCAGCAGGATGCCCGGCCCTGGAGGGGGAGAGCAGTACTTC,.,.,TRBV5-4,TRBJ2-7
CASSRWTVTGGFYEQFF,TGTGCCAGCAGCCGATGGACCGTTACGGGAGGGTTTTATGAGCAGTTCTTC,.,TRBD2,TRBV4-2,TRBJ2-1
CASSPGEGKNIQYF,TGCGCCAGCAGCCCCGGGGAGGGCAAAAACATTCAGTACTTC,few,TRBD2,TRBV5-1,TRBJ2-4
CASSPDRGGGNYEQYF,TGTGCCAGCAGCCCTGACAGGGGAGGGGGCAACTACGAGCAGTACTTC,.,.,TRBV7-9,TRBJ2-7
CASSPGQGGAGQYF,TGCGCCAGCAGCCCGGGACAGGGGGGTGCCGGGCAGTACTTC,few,TRBD1,TRBV5-1,TRBJ2-7
CASRLRGREWLYNEQFF,TGTGCCAGCAGGCTAAGGGGGCGGGAGTGGTTGTACAATGAGCAGTTCTTC,.,.,TRBV11-2,TRBJ2-1
CASGGQGNQFQFF,TGTGCCAGCGGGGGACAGGGCAATCAGTTCCAGTTCTTC,.,TRBD1,TRBV6-1,TRBJ2-1
CSVEPGANYGYTF,TGCAGCGTTGAACCGGGAGCTAACTATGGCTACACCTTC,few,.,TRBV29-1,TRBJ1-2
CASSQDREGETQYF,TGCGCCAGCAGCCAGGACAGGGAAGGAGAGACCCAGTACTTC,few,TRBD1,TRBV4-1,TRBJ2-5
CASSPREYNEQFF,TGTGCCAGCAGCCCAAGGGAGTACAATGAGCAGTTCTTC,few,.,TRBV7-3,TRBJ2-1
CASSGQGESEAFF,TGTGCCAGCAGCGGACAGGGAGAGTCTGAAGCTTTCTTT,few,TRBD1,TRBV2,TRBJ1-1
CASSPPGGDTQYF,TGTGCCAGCTCACCACCAGGGGGAGATACGCAGTATTTT,many,.,TRBV18,TRBJ2-3
CASSTQFQTSLRSYNEQFF,TGTGCCAGCAGCACGCAATTCCAGACTAGCTTACGCTCCTACAATGAGCAGTTCTTC,many,TRBD2,TRBV11-2,TRBJ2-1
CASHRGRTETQYF,TGTGCCAGCCACAGGGGGCGTACAGAGACCCAGTACTTC,few,TRBD1,TRBV28,TRBJ2-5
CASSPSYTGELFF,TGTGCCAGCAGCCCTTCCTACACCGGGGAGCTGTTTTTT,.,.,TRBV9,TRBJ2-2
CASSQKRVSHNEQFF,TGTGCCAGCAGCCAAAAGAGGGTTAGCCACAATGAGCAGTTCTTC,few,.,TRBV7-9,TRBJ2-1
CASSPQRDREAFF,TGTGCCAGCAGCCCCCAACGGGACAGAGAAGCTTTCTTT,.,TRBD1,TRBV7-2,TRBJ1-1
CASSPRRTTNYNEQFF,TGTGCCAGCAGCCCTCGGCGGACTACGAACTACAATGAGCAGTTCTTC,few,.,TRBV7-2,TRBJ2-1
CASSVSSSGNTIYF,TGTGCCAGCAGCGTTTCCAGTTCTGGAAACACCATATATTTT,many,.,TRBV9,TRBJ1-3
CASSRRQAVVLTHEQFF,TGCGCCAGCAGCCGAAGACAGGCTGTAGTGCTGACCCATGAGCAGTTCTTC,few,.,TRBV4-3,TRBJ2-1
CASSLQGRETEAFF,TGTGCCAGCAGCTTACAGGGAAGAGAAACTGAAGCTTTCTTT,few,.,TRBV7-9,TRBJ1-1
CASSRGLAGGSPNEQFF,TGTGCCAGCAGCAGAGGACTAGCGGGAGGATCCCCCAATGAGCAGTTCTTC,.,TRBD2,TRBV7-2,TRBJ2-1
CASSPEGYEQYF,TGTGCCAGCAGCCCCGAGGGCTACGAGCAGTACTTC,.,.,TRBV11-2,TRBJ2-7
CASSYRDAYEQYF,TGTGCCAGCAGTTACCGAGACGCTTACGAGCAGTACTTC,few,.,TRBV6-6,TRBJ2-7
CASRDGFLPEQYF,TGCGCCAGCAGAGATGGGTTTTTACCCGAGCAGTACTTC,.,.,TRBV5-1,TRBJ2-7
CASSLGAGAAEQFF,TGCGCCAGCAGCTTGGGAGCAGGGGCGGCTGAGCAGTTCTTC,few,.,TRBV5-1,TRBJ2-1
CAWRSGRWPYEQYF,TGTGCCTGGAGGTCAGGGAGGTGGCCCTACGAGCAGTACTTC,.,.,TRBV30,TRBJ2-7
CAISDGLAGVVETQYF,TGTGCCATCAGTGATGGGCTAGCGGGAGTGGTCGAGACCCAGTACTTC,few,TRBD2,TRBV10-3,TRBJ2-5
CASSQDGGLRGEQYF,TGCGCCAGCAGCCAAGATGGCGGGCTGAGGGGGGAGCAGTACTTC,.,.,TRBV4-3,TRBJ2-7
CASSLERGANTGELFF,TGTGCCAGCAGCTTAGAACGGGGGGCTAACACCGGGGAGCTGTTTTTT,.,.,TRBV7-7,TRBJ2-2
CASSLDSYGYTF,TGTGCCAGCAGCTTGGACTCCTATGGCTACACCTTC,few,.,TRBV5-4,TRBJ1-2
CAARGGHLDSYEQYF,TGTGCCGCAAGGGGGGGACACCTAGACTCCTACGAGCAGTACTTC,.,.,TRBV10-3,TRBJ2-7
CASTPRLSSYNEQFF,TGTGCCAGCACCCCTAGGCTGAGCTCCTACAATGAGCAGTTCTTC,few,.,TRBV27,TRBJ2-1
CASSVDGTRLGELFF,TGTGCCAGCAGCGTAGACGGCACCCGGCTCGGGGAGCTGTTTTTT,few,.,TRBV9,TRBJ2-2
CASSVLAGGSYNEQFF,TGTGCCAGCAGCGTCTTAGCGGGGGGCTCCTACAATGAGCAGTTCTTC,few,TRBD2,TRBV9,TRBJ2-1
CASSQDGGRFYEQYF,TGTGCCAGCAGCCAAGACGGCGGGAGGTTCTACGAGCAGTACTTC,.,TRBD2,TRBV4-2,TRBJ2-7
CSVVLEYEQFF,TGCAGCGTTGTACTAGAGTATGAGCAGTTCTTC,.,.,TRBV29-1,TRBJ2-1
CASSLIAAHEQYF,TGTGCCAGCAGCTTGATAGCAGCCCACGAGCAGTACTTC,many,.,TRBV5-6,TRBJ2-7
CASSLEGVQETQYF,TGTGCCAGCAGCTTGGAAGGCGTCCAAGAGACCCAGTACTTC,.,.,TRBV5-4,TRBJ2-5
CASSPGLAGGRADTQYF,TGTGCCAGCAGCCCGGGACTAGCGGGAGGCAGGGCAGATACGCAGTATTTT,many,TRBD2,TRBV7-2,TRBJ2-3
CASSTPNNEQFF,TGTGCCAGCAGCACACCTAATAATGAGCAGTTCTTC,few,.,TRBV5-4,TRBJ2-1
CASSLGLPGANEQYF,TGTGCCAGCAGCTTAGGTCTGCCGGGGGCCAACGAGCAGTACTTC,few,.,TRBV7-9,TRBJ2-7
CASSSQTEAKNIQYF,TGCGCCAGCAGCTCCCAGACAGAAGCCAAAAACATTCAGTACTTC,few,.,TRBV5-1,TRBJ2-4